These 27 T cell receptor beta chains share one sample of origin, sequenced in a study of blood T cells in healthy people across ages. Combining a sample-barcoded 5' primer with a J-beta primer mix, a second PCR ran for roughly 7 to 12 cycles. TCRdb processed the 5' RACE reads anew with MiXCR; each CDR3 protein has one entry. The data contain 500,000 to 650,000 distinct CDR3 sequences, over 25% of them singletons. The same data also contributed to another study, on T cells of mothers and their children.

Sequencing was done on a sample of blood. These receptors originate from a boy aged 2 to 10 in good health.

The CDR3 DNA is TGTGCCATCAGTGAGGTCGGGGACCAAGAGACCCAGTACTTC. Its translation: CAISEVGDQETQYF. This chain connects TRBV10-3 to TRBJ2-5; D possibly corresponds to TRBD2 (5 bases). Germline V lookup: CDR1 ENHRY, CDR2 SYGVKD. Trimming took 2 bases from V and 0 from J, leaving 7 bases between them. This CDR3 has 14 amino acids.

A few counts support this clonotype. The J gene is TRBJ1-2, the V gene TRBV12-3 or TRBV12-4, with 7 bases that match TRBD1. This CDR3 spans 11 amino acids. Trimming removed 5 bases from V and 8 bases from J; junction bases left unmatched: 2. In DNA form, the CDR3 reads TGTGCCAGCAGTCCACAGGGGGGCTACACCTTC. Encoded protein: CASSPQGGYTF.

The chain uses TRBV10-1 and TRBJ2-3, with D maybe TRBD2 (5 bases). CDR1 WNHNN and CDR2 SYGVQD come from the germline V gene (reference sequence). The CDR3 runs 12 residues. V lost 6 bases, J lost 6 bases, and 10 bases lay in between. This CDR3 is CASRPRGDTQYF. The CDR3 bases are TGCGCCAGCAGGCCCCGAGGGGATACGCAGTATTTT.

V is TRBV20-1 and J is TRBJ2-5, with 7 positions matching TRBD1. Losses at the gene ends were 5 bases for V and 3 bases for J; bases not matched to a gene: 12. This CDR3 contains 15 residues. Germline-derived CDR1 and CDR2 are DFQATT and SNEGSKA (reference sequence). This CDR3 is CSALNRGRNEETQYF. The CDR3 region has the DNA TGCAGTGCTCTTAACAGGGGTCGGAATGAAGAGACCCAGTACTTC.

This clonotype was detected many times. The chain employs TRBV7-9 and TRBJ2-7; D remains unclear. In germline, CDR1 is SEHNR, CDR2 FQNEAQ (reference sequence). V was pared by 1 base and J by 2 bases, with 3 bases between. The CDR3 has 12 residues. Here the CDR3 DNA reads TGTGCCAGCAGCTTAGTTACCTACGAGCAGTACTTC. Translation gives CASSLVTYEQYF.

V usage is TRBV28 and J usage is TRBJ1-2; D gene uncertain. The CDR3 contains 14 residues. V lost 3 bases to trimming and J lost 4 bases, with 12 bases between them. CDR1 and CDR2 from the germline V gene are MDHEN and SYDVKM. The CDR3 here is CASSFGSASYGYTF. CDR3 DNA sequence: TGTGCCAGCAGTTTTGGGTCAGCATCCTATGGCTACACCTTC.

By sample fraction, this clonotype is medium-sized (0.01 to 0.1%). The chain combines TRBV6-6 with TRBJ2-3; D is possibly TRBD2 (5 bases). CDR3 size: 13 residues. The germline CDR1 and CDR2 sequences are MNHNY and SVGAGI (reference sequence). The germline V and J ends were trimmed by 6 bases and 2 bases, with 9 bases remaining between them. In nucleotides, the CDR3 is TGTGCCAGCAGAGGACTTACCACAGATACGCAGTATTTT. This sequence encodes CASRGLTTDTQYF.

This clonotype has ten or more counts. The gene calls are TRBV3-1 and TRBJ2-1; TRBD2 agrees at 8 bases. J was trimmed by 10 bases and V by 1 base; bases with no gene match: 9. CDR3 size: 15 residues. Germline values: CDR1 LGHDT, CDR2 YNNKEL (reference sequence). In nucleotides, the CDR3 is TGTGCCAGCAGCCAAGGGTCCGGACCGGGGGGGGAGCAGTTCTTC. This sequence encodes CASSQGSGPGGEQFF.

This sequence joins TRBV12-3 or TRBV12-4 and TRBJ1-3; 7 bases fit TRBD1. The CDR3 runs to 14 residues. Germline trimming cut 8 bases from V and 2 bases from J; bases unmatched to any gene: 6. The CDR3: CASSGQSTGNTIYF. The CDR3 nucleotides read TGTGCCAGCTCGGGACAGTCCACTGGAAACACCATATATTTT.

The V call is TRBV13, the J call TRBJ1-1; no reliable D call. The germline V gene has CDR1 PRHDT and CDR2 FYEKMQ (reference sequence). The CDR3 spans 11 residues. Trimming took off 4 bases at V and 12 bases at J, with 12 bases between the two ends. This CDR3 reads CASSSRDVTFF. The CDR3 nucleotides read TGTGCCAGCAGCTCCCGTGACGTAACTTTCTTT.

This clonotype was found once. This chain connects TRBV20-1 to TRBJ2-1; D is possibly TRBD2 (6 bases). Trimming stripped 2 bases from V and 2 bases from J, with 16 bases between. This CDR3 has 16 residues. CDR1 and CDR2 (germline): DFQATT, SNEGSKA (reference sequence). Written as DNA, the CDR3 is TGCAGTGCTAGAAAGGAGGGAAATATTCCCTACAATGAGCAGTTCTTC. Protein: CSARKEGNIPYNEQFF.

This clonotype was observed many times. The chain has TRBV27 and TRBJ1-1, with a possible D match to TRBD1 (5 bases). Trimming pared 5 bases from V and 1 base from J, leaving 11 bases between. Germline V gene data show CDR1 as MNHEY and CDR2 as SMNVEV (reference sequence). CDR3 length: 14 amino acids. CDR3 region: CASSPGTANTEAFF. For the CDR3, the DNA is TGTGCCAGCAGTCCCGGGACGGCGAACACTGAAGCTTTCTTT.

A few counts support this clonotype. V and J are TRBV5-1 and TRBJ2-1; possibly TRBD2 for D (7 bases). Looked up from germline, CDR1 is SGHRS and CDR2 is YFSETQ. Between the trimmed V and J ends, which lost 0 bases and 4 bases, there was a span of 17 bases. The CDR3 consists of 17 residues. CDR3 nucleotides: TGCGCCAGCAGCTTGGGTGGGGGGGGCCGAGGGTACAATGAGCAGTTCTTC. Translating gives CASSLGGGGRGYNEQFF. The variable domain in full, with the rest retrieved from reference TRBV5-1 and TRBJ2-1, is KAGVTQTPRYLIKTRGQQVTLSCSPISGHRSVSWYQQTPGQGLQFLFEYFSETQRNKGNFPGRFSGRQFSNSRSEMNVSTLELGDSALYLCASSLGGGGRGYNEQFFGPGTRLTVL.

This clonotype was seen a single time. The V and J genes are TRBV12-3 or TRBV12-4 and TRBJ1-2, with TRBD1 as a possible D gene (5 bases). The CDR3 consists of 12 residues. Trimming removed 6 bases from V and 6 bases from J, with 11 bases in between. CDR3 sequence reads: CASRGGKDGYTF. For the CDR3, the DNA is TGTGCCAGCAGGGGGGGAAAGGATGGCTACACCTTC.

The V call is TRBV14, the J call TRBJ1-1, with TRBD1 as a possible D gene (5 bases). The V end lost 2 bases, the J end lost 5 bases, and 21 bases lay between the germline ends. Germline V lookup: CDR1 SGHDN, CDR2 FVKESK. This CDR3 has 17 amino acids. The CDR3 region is CASSQFLGRGAGTEAFF. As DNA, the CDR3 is TGTGCCAGCAGCCAATTTCTGGGACGCGGGGCAGGGACTGAAGCTTTCTTT.

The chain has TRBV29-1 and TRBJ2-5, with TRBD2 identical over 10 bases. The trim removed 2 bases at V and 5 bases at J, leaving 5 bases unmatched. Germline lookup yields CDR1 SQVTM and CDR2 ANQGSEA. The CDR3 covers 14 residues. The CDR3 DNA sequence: TGCAGCGTTGAACAGCGGGAGGGCCCGGAGACCCAGTACTTC. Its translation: CSVEQREGPETQYF.

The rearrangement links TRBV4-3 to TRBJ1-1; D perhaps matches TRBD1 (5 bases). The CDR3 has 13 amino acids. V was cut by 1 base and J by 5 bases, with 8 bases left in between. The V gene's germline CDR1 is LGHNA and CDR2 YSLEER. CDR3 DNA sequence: TGCGCCAGCAGCCAAGGGCGGGGGACTGAAGCTTTCTTT. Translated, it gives CASSQGRGTEAFF.

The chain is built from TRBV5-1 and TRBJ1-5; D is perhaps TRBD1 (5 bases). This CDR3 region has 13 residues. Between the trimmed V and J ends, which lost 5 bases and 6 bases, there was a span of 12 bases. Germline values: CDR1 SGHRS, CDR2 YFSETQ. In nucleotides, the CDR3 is TGCGCCAGCAGACAGGTTGATCGTCAGCCCCAGCATTTT. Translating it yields CASRQVDRQPQHF.

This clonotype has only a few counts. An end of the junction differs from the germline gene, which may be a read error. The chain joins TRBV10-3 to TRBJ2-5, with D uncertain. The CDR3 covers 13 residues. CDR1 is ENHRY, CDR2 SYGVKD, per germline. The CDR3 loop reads CAISDGPQETQYF. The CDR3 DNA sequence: TGCGCCATCAGTGACGGGCCCCAAGAGACCCAGTACTTC.

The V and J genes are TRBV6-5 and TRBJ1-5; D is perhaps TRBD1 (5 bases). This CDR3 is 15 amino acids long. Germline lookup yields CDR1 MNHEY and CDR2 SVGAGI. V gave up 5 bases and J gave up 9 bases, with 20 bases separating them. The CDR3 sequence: CASSQVGGAGVPQHF. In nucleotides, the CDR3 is TGTGCCAGCAGTCAGGTGGGGGGAGCGGGGGTGCCCCAGCATTTT.

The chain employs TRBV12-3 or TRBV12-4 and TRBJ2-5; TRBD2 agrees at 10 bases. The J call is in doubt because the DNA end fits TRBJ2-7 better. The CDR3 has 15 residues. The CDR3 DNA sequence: TGTGCCAGCAGTCCGAGCGCTAGCGGGGGCAACGAGCAGTACTTC. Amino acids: CASSPSASGGNEQYF.

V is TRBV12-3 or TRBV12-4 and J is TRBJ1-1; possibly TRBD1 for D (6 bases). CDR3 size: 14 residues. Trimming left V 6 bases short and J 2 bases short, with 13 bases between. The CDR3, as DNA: TGTGCCAGCAGGGAGGGGGGGAGTAACACTGAAGCTTTCTTT. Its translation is CASREGGSNTEAFF.

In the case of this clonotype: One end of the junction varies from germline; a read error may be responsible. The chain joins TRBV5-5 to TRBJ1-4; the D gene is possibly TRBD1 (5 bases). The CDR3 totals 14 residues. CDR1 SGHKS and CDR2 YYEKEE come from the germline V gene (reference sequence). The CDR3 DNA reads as TGTGCCAGCAGCTTGTTTCCAGGGCCAGACTCCGGGGTTTTT. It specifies CASSLFPGPDSGVF.

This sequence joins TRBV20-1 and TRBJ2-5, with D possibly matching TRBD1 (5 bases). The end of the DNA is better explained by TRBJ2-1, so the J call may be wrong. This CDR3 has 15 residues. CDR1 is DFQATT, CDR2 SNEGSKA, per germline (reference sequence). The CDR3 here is CSARGRLLGGNEQFF. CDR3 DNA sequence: TGCAGTGCTAGGGGGCGACTGCTCGGTGGGAATGAGCAGTTCTTC.

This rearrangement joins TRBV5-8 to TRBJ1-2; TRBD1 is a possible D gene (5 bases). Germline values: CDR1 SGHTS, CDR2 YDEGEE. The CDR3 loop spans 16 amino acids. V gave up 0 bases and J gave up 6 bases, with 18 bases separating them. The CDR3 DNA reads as TGTGCCAGCAGCTTGGCCAGTCGGGGGGATGATCATGGCTACACCTTC. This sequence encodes CASSLASRGDDHGYTF.

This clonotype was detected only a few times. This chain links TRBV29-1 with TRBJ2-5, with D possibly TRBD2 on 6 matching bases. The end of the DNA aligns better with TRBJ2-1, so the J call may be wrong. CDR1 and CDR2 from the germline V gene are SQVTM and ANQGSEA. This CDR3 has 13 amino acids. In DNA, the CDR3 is TGCAGCGGATTTGGGGAGGTGGGCGATGAGCAGTTCTTC. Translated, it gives CSGFGEVGDEQFF.

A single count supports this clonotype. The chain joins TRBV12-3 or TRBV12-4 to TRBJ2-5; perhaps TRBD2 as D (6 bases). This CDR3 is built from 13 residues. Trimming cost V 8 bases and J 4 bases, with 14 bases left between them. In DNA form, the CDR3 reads TGTGCCAGCCGGAGGGCGGGGTCAGAGACCCAGTACTTC. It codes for CASRRAGSETQYF.